One sample yielded the 10 T cell receptor beta chains listed below, sequenced in a study of T cell responses to AZD1222 COVID-19 vaccine. Clones were sequenced by immunoSEQ multiplex PCR, and TCRdb holds only the in-frame ones, with some missing. The sample has 150,000 or so clones, around 87% seen once. The material was peripheral blood, obtained 28 days after the second AZD1222 dose. The receptors shown here come from an adult who received the AZD1222 COVID-19 vaccine.

The rearrangement uses TRBV19 and TRBJ2-1, with TRBD2 identical over 7 bases. After removal of 7 bases from V and 7 bases from J, the junction contained 13 bases not matched to a gene. Germline-derived CDR1 and CDR2 are LNHDA and SQIVND (reference sequence). The CDR3 length is 15 residues. The CDR3 DNA follows: TGTGCCAGTACTCCCCCCGGGTTGGGAGGGAATGAGCAGTTCTTC. Translation: CASTPPGLGGNEQFF.

V usage is TRBV12-3 or TRBV12-4 and J usage is TRBJ1-4; maybe TRBD1 (5 bases). Trimming pared 4 bases from V and 8 bases from J, leaving 11 bases between. This CDR3 is built from 13 residues. CDR3 nucleotides: TGTGCCAGCAGTTCAGGACAACTGGAAAAACTGTTTTTT. Translated: CASSSGQLEKLFF.

This chain joins TRBV7-2 and TRBJ2-7, with 8 bases aligning to TRBD2. The germline V gene encodes CDR1 SGHTA and CDR2 FQGNSA. J lost 5 bases, V lost 1 base, and 4 bases had no gene match. This CDR3 has 14 residues. The CDR3 DNA follows: TGTGCCAGCAGCTTAGATGGCGGGAGGAACGAGCAGTACTTC. Translation gives CASSLDGGRNEQYF.

Written as DNA, the CDR3 is TGTGCCAGTAGTAAGGCCCGGGCGGAGCTGTTTTTT. This gives the protein CASSKARAELFF. The chain has TRBV19 and TRBJ2-2; D gene unclear. V dropped 4 bases and J dropped 10 bases, with 10 bases sitting between them. Germline loops: CDR1 LNHDA, CDR2 SQIVND (reference sequence). CDR3 length equals 12 residues.

The chain carries TRBV9 and TRBJ1-1; D gene ambiguous. V lost 3 bases, J lost 2 bases, and 8 bases lay in between. The CDR3 sequence is 13 residues long. In germline, CDR1 is SGDLS, CDR2 YYNGEE. The CDR3 bases are TGTGCCAGCAGCGGAGCTGGCAACACTGAAGCTTTCTTT. Its protein is CASSGAGNTEAFF.

The chain couples TRBV28 to TRBJ1-5, with D hard to call. The CDR3 is 12 residues long. From germline, CDR1 is MDHEN and CDR2 SYDVKM. The germline V and J ends were trimmed by 8 bases and 6 bases, with 11 bases remaining between them. The CDR3 DNA reads TGTGCCAGCGACCTATATCCTCAGCCCCAGCATTTT. Its protein is CASDLYPQPQHF.

The CDR3 loop reads CASFPGGQKDGELFF. The CDR3 nucleotides read TGTGCCAGCTTTCCCGGGGGGCAGAAAGATGGGGAGCTGTTTTTT. This chain links TRBV28 with TRBJ2-2; D is perhaps TRBD2 (7 bases). Germline CDR1 and CDR2: MDHEN and SYDVKM. V gave up 8 bases and J gave up 8 bases, with 21 bases separating them. The CDR3 extends over 15 amino acids. Using reference TRBV28 and TRBJ2-2 for the parts outside the CDR3, the full variable domain is DVKVTQSSRYLVKRTGEKVFLECVQDMDHENMFWYRQDPGLGLRLIYFSYDVKMKEKGDIPEGYSVSREKKERFSLILESASTNQTSMYLCASFPGGQKDGELFFGEGSRLTVL.

With regard to this clone: Sequence at one end of the junction differs from germline and may be a read error. V and J are TRBV7-7 and TRBJ2-6; weak D call: TRBD1 (6 bases). This CDR3 has 15 amino acids. Per germline, CDR1 SSHAT and CDR2 FNYEAQ (reference sequence). The CDR3 DNA reads TGTGCTAGCAGCCCAGGACAGTTTGGGGCCAACGTCCTGACTTTC. Amino acid sequence: CASSPGQFGANVLTF.

The count of this clone is one. CDR3 protein: CASTKGQGIGGYTF. For the CDR3, the DNA is TGTGCCAGCACCAAGGGACAGGGGATTGGGGGCTACACCTTC. The chain couples TRBV25-1 to TRBJ1-2; 10 bases map to TRBD1. Germline V lookup: CDR1 MGHDK, CDR2 SYGVNS. Trimming took 7 bases from V and 8 from J; bases not matched to a gene: 10. The CDR3 is 14 residues long.

The chain carries TRBV20-1 and TRBJ2-7; 7 bases are a match to TRBD1. The germline V gene has CDR1 DFQATT and CDR2 SNEGSKA (reference sequence). The ends lost 3 bases at V and 4 bases at J; junction bases unmatched: 6. The CDR3 has 13 residues. The chain's CDR3 is CSASRGQTYEQYF. The CDR3 nucleotides are TGCAGTGCTAGTCGGGGACAGACGTACGAGCAGTACTTC.